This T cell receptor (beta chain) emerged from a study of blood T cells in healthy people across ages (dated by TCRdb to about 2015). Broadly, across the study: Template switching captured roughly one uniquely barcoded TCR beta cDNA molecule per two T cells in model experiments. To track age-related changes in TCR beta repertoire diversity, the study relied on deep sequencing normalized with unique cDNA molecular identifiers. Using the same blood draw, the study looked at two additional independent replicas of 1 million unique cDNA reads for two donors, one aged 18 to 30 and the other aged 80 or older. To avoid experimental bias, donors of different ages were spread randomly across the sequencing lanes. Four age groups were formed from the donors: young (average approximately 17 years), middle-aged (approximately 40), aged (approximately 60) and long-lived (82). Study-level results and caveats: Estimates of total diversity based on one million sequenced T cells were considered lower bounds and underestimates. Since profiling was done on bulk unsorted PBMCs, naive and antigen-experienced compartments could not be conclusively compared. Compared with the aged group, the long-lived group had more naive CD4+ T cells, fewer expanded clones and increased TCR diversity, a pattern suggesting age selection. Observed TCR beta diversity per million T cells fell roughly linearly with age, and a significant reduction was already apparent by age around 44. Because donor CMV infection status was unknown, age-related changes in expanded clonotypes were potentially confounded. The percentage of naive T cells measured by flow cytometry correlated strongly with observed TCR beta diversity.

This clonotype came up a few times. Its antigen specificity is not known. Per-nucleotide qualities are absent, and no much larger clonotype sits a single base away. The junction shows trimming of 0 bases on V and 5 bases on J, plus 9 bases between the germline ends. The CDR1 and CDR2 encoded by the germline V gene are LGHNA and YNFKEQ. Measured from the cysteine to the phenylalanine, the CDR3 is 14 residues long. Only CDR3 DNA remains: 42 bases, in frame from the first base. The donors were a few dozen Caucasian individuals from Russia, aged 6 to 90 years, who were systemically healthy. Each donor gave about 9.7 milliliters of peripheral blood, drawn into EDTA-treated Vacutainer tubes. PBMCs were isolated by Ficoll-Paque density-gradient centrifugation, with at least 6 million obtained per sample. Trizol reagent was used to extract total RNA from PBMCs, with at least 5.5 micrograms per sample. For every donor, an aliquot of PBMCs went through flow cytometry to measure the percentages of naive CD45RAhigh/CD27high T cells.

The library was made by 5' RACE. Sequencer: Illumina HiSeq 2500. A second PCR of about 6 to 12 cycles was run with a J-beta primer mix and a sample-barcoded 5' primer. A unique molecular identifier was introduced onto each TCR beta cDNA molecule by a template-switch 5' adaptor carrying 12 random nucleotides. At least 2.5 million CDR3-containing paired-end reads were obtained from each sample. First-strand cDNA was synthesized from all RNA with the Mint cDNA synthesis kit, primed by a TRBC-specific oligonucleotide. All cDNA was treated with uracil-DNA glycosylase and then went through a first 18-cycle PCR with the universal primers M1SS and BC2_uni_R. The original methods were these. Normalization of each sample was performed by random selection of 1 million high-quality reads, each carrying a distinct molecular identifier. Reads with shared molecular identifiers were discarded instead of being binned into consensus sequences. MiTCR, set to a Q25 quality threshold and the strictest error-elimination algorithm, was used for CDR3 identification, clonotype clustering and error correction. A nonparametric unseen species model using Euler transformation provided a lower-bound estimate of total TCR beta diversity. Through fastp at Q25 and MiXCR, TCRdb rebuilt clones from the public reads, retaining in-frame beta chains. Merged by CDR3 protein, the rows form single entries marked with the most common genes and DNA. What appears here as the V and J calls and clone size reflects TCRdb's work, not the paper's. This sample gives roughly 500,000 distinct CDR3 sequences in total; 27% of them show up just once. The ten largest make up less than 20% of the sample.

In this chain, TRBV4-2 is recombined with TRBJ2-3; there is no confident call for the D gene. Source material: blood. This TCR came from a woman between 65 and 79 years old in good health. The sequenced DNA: TGTGCCAGCAGCCAAGATCAGGCCCAAGATACGCAGTATTTT. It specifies CASSQDQAQDTQYF.